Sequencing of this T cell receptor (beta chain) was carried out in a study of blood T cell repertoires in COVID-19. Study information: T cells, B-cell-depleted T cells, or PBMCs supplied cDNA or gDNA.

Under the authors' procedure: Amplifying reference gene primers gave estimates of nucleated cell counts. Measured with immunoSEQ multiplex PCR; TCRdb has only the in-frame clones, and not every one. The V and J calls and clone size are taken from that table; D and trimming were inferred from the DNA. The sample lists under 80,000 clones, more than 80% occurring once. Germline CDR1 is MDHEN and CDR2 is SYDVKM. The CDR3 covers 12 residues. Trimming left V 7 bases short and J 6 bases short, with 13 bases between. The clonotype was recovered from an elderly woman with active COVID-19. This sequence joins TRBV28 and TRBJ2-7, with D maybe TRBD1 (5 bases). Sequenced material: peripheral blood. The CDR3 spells CASTDWGREQYF. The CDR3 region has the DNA TGTGCCAGCACCGACTGGGGCCGCGAGCAGTACTTC.